The T cell receptor beta chain under discussion was sequenced for a study of T cells expressing NK-cell markers (TCRdb year 2020). At the level of the whole study: Three sorted T-cell subsets (CD3+CD56+NKG2C+, CD3+CD56+NKG2C- and CD3+CD56-NKG2C+) from roughly eight donors had their TCR beta-chain repertoires profiled. Among the eight sequenced donors, only one was HCMV-seronegative, while the other seven were HCMV-seropositive. The eight sequenced donors were randomly selected healthy volunteers, three men and five women. Libraries were sequenced as 2 x 150 bp reads on Illumina HiSeq 2000/2500, MiSeq or NextSeq.

Overall study outcomes, separate from this receptor: In several donors, the dominant CD3+CD56+NKG2C+ clonotypes were among the top 10 CD8+ clonotypes and accounted for roughly 1.0-8% of CD8+ T cells. It remained unclear whether the expanded NKG2C-expressing T cell clones were specific for HCMV antigens. Those dominant clonotypes were again the most abundant among CD3+CD56-NKG2C+ cells in four donors, at about 28.3-65%.

CDR1 DFQATT and CDR2 SNEGSKA were looked up in the germline V gene (reference sequence). Counted from cysteine to phenylalanine, this CDR3 has 13 amino acids. DNA for this receptor is not on file. With respect to this clonotype: Its antigen is still unknown.

To determine HCMV serostatus, a commercial ELISA kit was used to detect HCMV-specific IgG in serum. Ficoll density gradient centrifugation was used to isolate peripheral blood mononuclear cells from blood. TCRdb records Illumina HiSeq 2000 as the sequencer. The TCR beta cDNA libraries were made using 5'RACE template switching, a step that added both a universal primer site and unique molecular identifiers. cDNA synthesis was primed from the TCR beta constant segment, followed by two successive PCR amplification steps. Per the original workflow: MIGEC was used to demultiplex reads and group reads by UMI, and MiTCR was used to assemble and quantify clonotypes. To exclude erroneous sequences, only TCR cDNA sequences supported by at least two reads were retained. The tcR package was used for downstream repertoire analysis, and clonotypes were matched between fractions using CDR3 nucleotide sequence together with V segment. Antigen specificity was annotated against VDJdb with VDJmatch, allowing one amino acid substitution in CDR3. One entry per CDR3 protein sequence results from the TCRdb reprocessing of the reads, with DNA left out. In this record, the V and J calls reflect TCRdb's handling and not the investigators' own analysis. The sample has around 470,000 distinct CDR3 sequences on record. The ten largest account for over 1.1% of the sample.

The specimen sequenced was blood T cells: a sorted CD56 or NKG2C T cell subset, CD4+ or CD8+ T cells, or bulk PBMC T cells (not recorded which). The rearrangement combines TRBV20-1 with TRBJ2-7. This clonotype was sampled from a woman in her forties or fifties in good health. Donor details come from another sample of the same person, matched by shared clones. CDR3 protein: CSAPGSRSYEQYF.